A selection of T cell receptor beta chains follows, all from one sample in a study of CD8 T cells in Susac syndrome. Each CDR3 protein is one row after TCRdb ran MiXCR on the immunoSEQ multiplex PCR reads. The profile shows fewer than 150,000 distinct CDR3 sequences, 90% to 95% of them singletons. Sequenced material: CD4+ T cells from PBMCs. The receptors originated from a human donor in good health. The CDR3 runs from the conserved cysteine through the conserved F or W. The order of the fields is D gene, clone size, V gene, J gene, CDR3 DNA, CDR3 protein. D genes are given only for firm matches. Clone size, where shown, is once, few, many, or a class for clones that have expanded.

d_gene: TRBD1; abundance: NA; v_gene: TRBV27; j_gene: TRBJ2-2; CDR3nt: TGTGCCAGCAGTCTCTGGACAGGGGACACCGGGGAGCTGTTTTTT; CDR3aa: CASSLWTGDTGELFF
d_gene: NA; abundance: NA; v_gene: TRBV25-1; j_gene: TRBJ2-1; CDR3nt: TGTGCCAGCAGTGAATCCGGCCCGGCCGAGCAGTTCTTC; CDR3aa: CASSESGPAEQFF
d_gene: NA; abundance: NA; v_gene: TRBV4-1; j_gene: TRBJ1-4; CDR3nt: TGCGCCAGCAGCCAAAGAGTCTCCCGGGACCGTAATGAAAAACTGTTTTTT; CDR3aa: CASSQRVSRDRNEKLFF
d_gene: NA; abundance: NA; v_gene: TRBV12-3/TRBV12-4; j_gene: TRBJ2-7; CDR3nt: TGTGCCAGCAGAGCGACGGTGGCCTACGAGCAGTACTTC; CDR3aa: CASRATVAYEQYF
d_gene: TRBD2; abundance: NA; v_gene: TRBV12-3/TRBV12-4; j_gene: TRBJ2-1; CDR3nt: TGTGCCAGCAGTGGGACCCCCGGGACTAGCGGGAGGAATGAGCAGTTCTTC; CDR3aa: CASSGTPGTSGRNEQFF
d_gene: NA; abundance: NA; v_gene: TRBV7-9; j_gene: TRBJ2-3; CDR3nt: TGTGCCAGCAGCTTAATCACAGATACGCAGTATTTT; CDR3aa: CASSLITDTQYF
d_gene: NA; abundance: NA; v_gene: TRBV12-3/TRBV12-4; j_gene: TRBJ2-4; CDR3nt: TGTGCCAGCAGTTTAATGAGCGTTCAGTACTTC; CDR3aa: CASSLMSVQYF
d_gene: NA; abundance: NA; v_gene: TRBV7-2; j_gene: TRBJ2-5; CDR3nt: TGTGCCAGCACCCTTTTCCCGGGGGACCAAGAGACCCAGTACTTC; CDR3aa: CASTLFPGDQETQYF
d_gene: NA; abundance: once; v_gene: TRBV6-1; j_gene: TRBJ2-1; CDR3nt: TGTGCCAGCAGTGAACACTCGCCGTATGAGCAGTTCTTC; CDR3aa: CASSEHSPYEQFF
d_gene: TRBD2; abundance: NA; v_gene: TRBV6-6; j_gene: TRBJ2-7; CDR3nt: TGTGCCAGCAGTCCCGGGGTAGCGGGGCCCTACGAGCAGTACTTC; CDR3aa: CASSPGVAGPYEQYF
d_gene: TRBD2; abundance: once; v_gene: TRBV3-1; j_gene: TRBJ2-2; CDR3nt: TGTGCCAGCGGCGGGAGGGGCACCGGGGAGCTGTTTTTT; CDR3aa: CASGGRGTGELFF
d_gene: NA; abundance: NA; v_gene: TRBV11-2; j_gene: TRBJ2-5; CDR3nt: TGTGCCAGCAGCGTTAGCGTTCATCAAGAGACCCAGTACTTC; CDR3aa: CASSVSVHQETQYF
d_gene: NA; abundance: NA; v_gene: TRBV27; j_gene: TRBJ1-2; CDR3nt: TGTGCCAGCACGGACAGCACAAAGAGGGGCTACACCTTC; CDR3aa: CASTDSTKRGYTF
d_gene: NA; abundance: NA; v_gene: TRBV28; j_gene: TRBJ1-5; CDR3nt: TGTGCCAGCAGGACTACGGACGGATATCAGCCCCAGCATTTT; CDR3aa: CASRTTDGYQPQHF
d_gene: NA; abundance: NA; v_gene: TRBV2; j_gene: TRBJ2-1; CDR3nt: TGTGCCAGCAGGTCCGACATCGGGAGCTCCTACAATGAGCAGTTCTTC; CDR3aa: CASRSDIGSSYNEQFF
d_gene: NA; abundance: NA; v_gene: TRBV3-1; j_gene: TRBJ2-1; CDR3nt: TGTGCCAGCAGCCAAGAGGTGGCGGGCCAGCAGTTCTTC; CDR3aa: CASSQEVAGQQFF
d_gene: NA; abundance: NA; v_gene: TRBV28; j_gene: TRBJ2-1; CDR3nt: TGTGCCAGCAGTTTGGGGGACTATGAGCAGTTCTTC; CDR3aa: CASSLGDYEQFF
d_gene: TRBD1; abundance: NA; v_gene: TRBV3-1; j_gene: TRBJ1-1; CDR3nt: TGTGCCAGCAGCCCGCAGACAGGGAGGACTGAAGCTTTCTTT; CDR3aa: CASSPQTGRTEAFF
d_gene: TRBD2; abundance: once; v_gene: TRBV7-9; j_gene: TRBJ2-2; CDR3nt: TGTGCCAGCCTAGACGGACTAGCGGGAGGCCTCACCGGGGAGCTGTTTTTT; CDR3aa: CASLDGLAGGLTGELFF
d_gene: TRBD2; abundance: NA; v_gene: TRBV7-2; j_gene: TRBJ2-1; CDR3nt: TGTGCCAGCAGCTTACGGGGGACTAGCGTTAGGGATGAGCAGTTCTTC; CDR3aa: CASSLRGTSVRDEQFF
d_gene: NA; abundance: NA; v_gene: TRBV18; j_gene: TRBJ2-2; CDR3nt: TGTGCCAGCTCGTCCGGGACCCCGAACACCGGGGAGCTGTTTTTT; CDR3aa: CASSSGTPNTGELFF
d_gene: NA; abundance: NA; v_gene: TRBV29-1; j_gene: TRBJ1-4; CDR3nt: TGCAGCGTTTTTGGGGTTGGAGAAAAACTGTTTTTT; CDR3aa: CSVFGVGEKLFF
d_gene: TRBD2; abundance: NA; v_gene: TRBV7-2; j_gene: TRBJ2-7; CDR3nt: TGTGCCAGCAGCTCCAGCGGGGGTTTTTATTACGAGCAGTACTTC; CDR3aa: CASSSSGGFYYEQYF
d_gene: NA; abundance: NA; v_gene: TRBV20-1; j_gene: TRBJ1-1; CDR3nt: TGCAGCGGTGGGGGGGATAGCACTGAAGCTTTCTTT; CDR3aa: CSGGGDSTEAFF
d_gene: NA; abundance: NA; v_gene: TRBV6-5; j_gene: TRBJ2-7; CDR3nt: TGTGCCAGCAGTCCATCCGGGAAACCAATCTACGAGCAGTACTTC; CDR3aa: CASSPSGKPIYEQYF